Listed below are T cell receptor beta chains from one sample, sequenced in a study of T cell responses to AZD1222 COVID-19 vaccine. Clones were read by immunoSEQ multiplex PCR, and TCRdb kept only the in-frame ones, dropping some. The repertoire holds some 170,000 clones, with around nine tenths as singletons. The sample in question was peripheral blood, obtained on day 0 of AZD1222 vaccination. The receptors derive from an adult in good health. Each CDR3 is given with its conserved first and last residue. D genes are given only for firm matches.

v_call: TRBV6-2/TRBV6-3
d_call: .
j_call: TRBJ2-2
cdr3_aa: CASSYSGRFTGELFF

v_call: TRBV13
d_call: TRBD2
j_call: TRBJ2-3
cdr3_aa: CASSLGLAGLQPDTQYF

v_call: TRBV10-2
d_call: TRBD2
j_call: TRBJ2-5
cdr3_aa: CASSENWGGSETQYF

v_call: TRBV11-2
d_call: TRBD1
j_call: TRBJ2-1
cdr3_aa: CASSLGRQGGSEQFF

v_call: TRBV7-8
d_call: TRBD2
j_call: TRBJ2-4
cdr3_aa: CASSERPRREIGGTRENIQYF

v_call: TRBV15
d_call: TRBD2
j_call: TRBJ2-3
cdr3_aa: CATSPGGERRDTQYF

v_call: TRBV7-6
d_call: TRBD2
j_call: TRBJ2-3
cdr3_aa: CASSTPGLEVTQYF

v_call: TRBV29-1
d_call: TRBD1
j_call: TRBJ1-2
cdr3_aa: CGGTGTHYGYTF

v_call: TRBV7-2
d_call: TRBD1
j_call: TRBJ2-1
cdr3_aa: CASSLTGTGKLYEQFF

v_call: TRBV28
d_call: .
j_call: TRBJ1-1
cdr3_aa: CASRTLGGAHTEAFF

v_call: TRBV10-3
d_call: .
j_call: TRBJ1-2
cdr3_aa: CAISESMVGSVYGYTF

v_call: TRBV6-2/TRBV6-3
d_call: .
j_call: TRBJ1-5
cdr3_aa: CASTPGQLFQPQHF

v_call: TRBV14
d_call: .
j_call: TRBJ2-4
cdr3_aa: CASSQAGTTKNIQYF

v_call: TRBV12-3/TRBV12-4
d_call: .
j_call: TRBJ2-7
cdr3_aa: CASSSTTEGQYF

v_call: TRBV19
d_call: TRBD1
j_call: TRBJ1-1
cdr3_aa: CASRFQGVNTEAFF

v_call: TRBV11-2
d_call: .
j_call: TRBJ2-7
cdr3_aa: CASSLGTGPPYEQYF

v_call: TRBV7-2
d_call: .
j_call: TRBJ1-1
cdr3_aa: CASSLTGEKANTEAFF

v_call: TRBV11-2
d_call: .
j_call: TRBJ1-2
cdr3_aa: CASSLDGAGGYTF

v_call: TRBV30
d_call: TRBD2
j_call: TRBJ2-2
cdr3_aa: CAWTGGTSGNPGELFF

v_call: TRBV5-1
d_call: TRBD1
j_call: TRBJ1-1
cdr3_aa: CASSSPDRGGYTEAFF

v_call: TRBV7-2
d_call: TRBD1
j_call: TRBJ1-6
cdr3_aa: CASSLAPGGSPLHF

v_call: TRBV6-5
d_call: .
j_call: TRBJ1-5
cdr3_aa: CASSYSKDQPQHF

v_call: TRBV7-2
d_call: TRBD1
j_call: TRBJ1-4
cdr3_aa: CASSRDRGLEKLFF

v_call: TRBV5-4
d_call: .
j_call: TRBJ1-1
cdr3_aa: CASSLAGVVNTEAFF

v_call: TRBV6-6
d_call: TRBD1
j_call: TRBJ2-3
cdr3_aa: CASRGQTGASTDTQYF

v_call: TRBV11-3
d_call: TRBD1
j_call: TRBJ2-2
cdr3_aa: CASSRDRPPTGELFF

v_call: TRBV27
d_call: .
j_call: TRBJ1-5
cdr3_aa: CASSGGTGSGQPQHF

v_call: TRBV5-5
d_call: TRBD1
j_call: TRBJ1-2
cdr3_aa: CASSLDSSGGYGYTF

v_call: TRBV6-5
d_call: .
j_call: TRBJ2-7
cdr3_aa: CASTEGGEQYF

v_call: TRBV2
d_call: .
j_call: TRBJ2-1
cdr3_aa: CASSEGQGYNEQFF

v_call: TRBV7-2
d_call: .
j_call: TRBJ2-2
cdr3_aa: CASSLSAGVTGELFF

v_call: TRBV10-3
d_call: TRBD1
j_call: TRBJ2-1
cdr3_aa: CAISESYRGGEQFF

v_call: TRBV28
d_call: TRBD1
j_call: TRBJ2-5
cdr3_aa: CASSLRGTGGVGPQYF

v_call: TRBV29-1
d_call: .
j_call: TRBJ1-1
cdr3_aa: CSVELGGNTEAFF

v_call: TRBV5-1
d_call: TRBD1
j_call: TRBJ2-5
cdr3_aa: CASSLGILFGQGLQETQYF

v_call: TRBV6-5
d_call: TRBD1
j_call: TRBJ1-2
cdr3_aa: CASSLTGDGYTF

v_call: TRBV2
d_call: .
j_call: TRBJ2-7
cdr3_aa: CASSDFLGYEQYF

v_call: TRBV7-2
d_call: .
j_call: TRBJ1-4
cdr3_aa: CASSLRGQPNEKLFF

v_call: TRBV6-5
d_call: TRBD1
j_call: TRBJ1-2
cdr3_aa: CASRQTGQATYGYTF

v_call: TRBV7-2
d_call: TRBD2
j_call: TRBJ2-5
cdr3_aa: CASSLMARGTGETQYF

v_call: TRBV7-3
d_call: .
j_call: TRBJ2-7
cdr3_aa: CASSLMPLKSYEQYF

v_call: TRBV15
d_call: .
j_call: TRBJ1-5
cdr3_aa: CATSSVLGANQPQHF